Here is one T cell receptor (beta chain) with its context. These data are taken from a study of blood T cell repertoires in COVID-19. Study-wide background: The cDNA or gDNA used as material had been derived from T cells, B-cell-depleted T cells, or PBMCs.

Participants spanned ages about 18 to 89 years and resided in roughly 22 US areas. Assignments of participants to cohorts depended upon their own reported clinical history. Measured with immunoSEQ multiplex PCR; TCRdb has only the in-frame clones, and not every one. The sample yields 82,000 or so clones, around nine tenths seen once. With 1 base removed from V and 9 bases from J, the gap between germline ends came to 13 bases. The length of the CDR3 is 15 residues. Germline-derived CDR1 and CDR2 are LGHDT and YNNKEL (reference sequence). This TCR was sampled from a woman aged 50 to 60 with acute COVID-19. The chain carries TRBV3-1 (or the pseudogene TRBV3-2) and TRBJ1-6; TRBD1 is a possible D gene (6 bases). Sequencing input: PBMCs or T cells enriched from blood (not recorded which). CDR3 protein: CASSQGWDNGSPLHF. Written as DNA, the CDR3 is TGTGCCAGCAGCCAAGGTTGGGACAATGGTTCACCCCTCCACTTT.